This is a list of T cell receptor beta chains from one sample in a study of cytomegalovirus exposure and HLA in healthy donors. Assay: immunoSEQ multiplex PCR; the TCRdb copy retains only in-frame clones and omits some. Its table records roughly 73,000 clones. Sequenced input: PBMCs. These receptors all stem from a man aged 45-60 years in good health and CMV-seropositive. The CDR3 runs from the conserved cysteine through the conserved F or W. The D gene is left open where the match is weak.

j_gene: TRBJ1-2; d_gene: TRBD1; v_gene: TRBV9; CDR3nt: TGTGCCAGCAGCGTAGGGGGACAGGGGGCAGGAGGCTACACCTTC; CDR3aa: CASSVGGQGAGGYTF
j_gene: TRBJ1-4; d_gene: NA; v_gene: TRBV7-2; CDR3nt: TGTGCCAGCAGCCCGCGGGGGTCGACTAATGAAAAACTGTTTTTT; CDR3aa: CASSPRGSTNEKLFF
j_gene: TRBJ2-2; d_gene: TRBD1; v_gene: TRBV30; CDR3nt: TGTGCCTGGACAGGGGGCGGCACCGGGGAGCTGTTTTTT; CDR3aa: CAWTGGGTGELFF
j_gene: TRBJ2-1; d_gene: TRBD1; v_gene: TRBV2; CDR3nt: TGTGCCAGCAGTGGATCGGGACAGGCTACGTACAATGAGCAGTTCTTC; CDR3aa: CASSGSGQATYNEQFF
j_gene: TRBJ2-7; d_gene: TRBD1; v_gene: TRBV6-1; CDR3nt: TGTGCCAGCAGCCAGGGACAGGGGGCGTCCTACGAGCAGTACTTC; CDR3aa: CASSQGQGASYEQYF
j_gene: TRBJ1-1; d_gene: NA; v_gene: TRBV6-5; CDR3nt: TGTGCCAGCAGTTCAGTGGGGCGAGACACTGAAGCTTTCTTT; CDR3aa: CASSSVGRDTEAFF
j_gene: TRBJ1-5; d_gene: NA; v_gene: TRBV5-1; CDR3nt: TGCGCCAGCAGCCCGGACCCAGGGGCGGTCCAGCCCCAGCATTTT; CDR3aa: CASSPDPGAVQPQHF
j_gene: TRBJ1-1; d_gene: NA; v_gene: TRBV5-8; CDR3nt: TGTGCCAGCAGCTTTCCAGGGGTATACACTGAAGCTTTCTTT; CDR3aa: CASSFPGVYTEAFF
j_gene: TRBJ1-5; d_gene: NA; v_gene: TRBV10-3; CDR3nt: TGTGCCTCGAGGAGGACAGACAATCAGCCCCAGCATTTT; CDR3aa: CASRRTDNQPQHF
j_gene: TRBJ2-1; d_gene: NA; v_gene: TRBV19; CDR3nt: TGTGCCAGTAGTATAGACCCGGGGGTGGTTTTCAATGAGCAGTTCTTC; CDR3aa: CASSIDPGVVFNEQFF
j_gene: TRBJ2-7; d_gene: NA; v_gene: TRBV5-4; CDR3nt: TGTGCCAGCAGCTTGGGGCAGGGTCTCTACGAGCAGTACTTC; CDR3aa: CASSLGQGLYEQYF